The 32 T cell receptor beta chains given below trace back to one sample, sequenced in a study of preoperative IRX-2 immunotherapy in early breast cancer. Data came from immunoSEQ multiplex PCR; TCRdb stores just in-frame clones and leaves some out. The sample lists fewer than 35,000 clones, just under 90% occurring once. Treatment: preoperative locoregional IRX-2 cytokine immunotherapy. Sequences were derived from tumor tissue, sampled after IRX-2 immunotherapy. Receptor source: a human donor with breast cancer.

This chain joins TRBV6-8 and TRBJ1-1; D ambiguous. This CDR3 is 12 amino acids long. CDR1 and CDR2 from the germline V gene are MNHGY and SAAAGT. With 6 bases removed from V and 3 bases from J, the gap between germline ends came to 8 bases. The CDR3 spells CASRRKDTEAFF. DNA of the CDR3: TGTGCCAGCAGGCGGAAGGACACTGAAGCTTTCTTT.

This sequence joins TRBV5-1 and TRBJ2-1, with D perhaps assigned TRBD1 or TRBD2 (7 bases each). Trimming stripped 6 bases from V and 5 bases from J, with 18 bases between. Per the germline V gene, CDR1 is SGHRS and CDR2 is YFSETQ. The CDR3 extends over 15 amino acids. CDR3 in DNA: TGCGCCAGCACAGGGGGGATGGGAGGGAACAATGAGCAGTTCTTC. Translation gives CASTGGMGGNNEQFF.

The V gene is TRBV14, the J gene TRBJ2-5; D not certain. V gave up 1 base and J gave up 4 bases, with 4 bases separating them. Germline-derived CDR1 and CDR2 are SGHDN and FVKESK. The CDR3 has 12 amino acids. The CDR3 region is CASSQVGETQYF. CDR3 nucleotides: TGTGCCAGCAGCCAAGTGGGAGAGACCCAGTACTTC.

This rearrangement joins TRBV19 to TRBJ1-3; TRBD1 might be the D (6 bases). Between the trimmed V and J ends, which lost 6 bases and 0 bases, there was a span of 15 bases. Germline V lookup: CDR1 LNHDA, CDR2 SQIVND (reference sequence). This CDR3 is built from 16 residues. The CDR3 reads CASSRQEFSSGNTIYF. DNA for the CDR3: TGTGCCAGTAGCCGACAGGAGTTTAGCTCTGGAAACACCATATATTTT.

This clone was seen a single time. The CDR3 protein is CATSRDSGQLNGYTF. DNA of the CDR3: TGTGCCACCAGCAGAGATAGCGGGCAGCTGAATGGCTACACCTTC. V usage is TRBV15 and J usage is TRBJ1-2; D is ambiguous. Germline V lookup: CDR1 LNHNV, CDR2 YYDKDF (reference sequence). The CDR3 consists of 15 residues. Trimming left V 0 bases short and J 6 bases short, with 14 bases between.

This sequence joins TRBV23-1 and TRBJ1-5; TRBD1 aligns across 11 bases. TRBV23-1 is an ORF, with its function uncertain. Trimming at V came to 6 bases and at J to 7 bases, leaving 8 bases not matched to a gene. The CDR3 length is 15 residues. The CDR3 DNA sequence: TGCGCCAGCAGCCAAGGACAGGGGGCTGGCCAGCCCCAGCATTTT. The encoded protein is CASSQGQGAGQPQHF.

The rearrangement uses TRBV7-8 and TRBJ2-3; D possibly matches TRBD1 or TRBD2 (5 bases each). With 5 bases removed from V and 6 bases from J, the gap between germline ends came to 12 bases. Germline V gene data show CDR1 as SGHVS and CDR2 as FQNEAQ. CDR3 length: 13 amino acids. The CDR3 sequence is CASSRGPADTQYF. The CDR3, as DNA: TGTGCCAGCAGCCGGGGACCAGCCGATACGCAGTATTTT.

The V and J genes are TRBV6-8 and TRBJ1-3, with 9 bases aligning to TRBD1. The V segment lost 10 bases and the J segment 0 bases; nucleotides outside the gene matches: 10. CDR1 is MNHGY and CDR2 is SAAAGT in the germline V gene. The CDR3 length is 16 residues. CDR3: CAIRGQGLFSGNTIYF. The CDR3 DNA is TGTGCCATCAGGGGACAGGGCCTATTCTCTGGAAACACCATATATTTT.

The CDR3 is CASSVDPGSGNTIYF. The CDR3 coding sequence is TGTGCCAGTAGTGTCGATCCGGGGTCTGGAAACACCATATATTTT. The V and J genes are TRBV19 and TRBJ1-3; unclear D gene. This CDR3 has 15 residues. Germline V gene data show CDR1 as LNHDA and CDR2 as SQIVND (reference sequence). The germline V and J ends were trimmed by 5 bases and 1 base, with 12 bases remaining between them.

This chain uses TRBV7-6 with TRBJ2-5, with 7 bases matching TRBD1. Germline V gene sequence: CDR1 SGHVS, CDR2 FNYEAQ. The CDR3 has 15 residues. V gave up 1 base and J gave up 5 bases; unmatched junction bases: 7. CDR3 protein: CASSLERGGRETQYF. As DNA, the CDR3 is TGTGCCAGCAGCTTAGAAAGAGGGGGCCGGGAGACCCAGTACTTC.

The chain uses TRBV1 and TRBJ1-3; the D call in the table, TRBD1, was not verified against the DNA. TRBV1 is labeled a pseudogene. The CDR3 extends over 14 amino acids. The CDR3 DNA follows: TGCGCCAGCAGCCAGGGGCGATCTGGAAACACCATATATTTT. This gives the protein CASSQGRSGNTIYF.

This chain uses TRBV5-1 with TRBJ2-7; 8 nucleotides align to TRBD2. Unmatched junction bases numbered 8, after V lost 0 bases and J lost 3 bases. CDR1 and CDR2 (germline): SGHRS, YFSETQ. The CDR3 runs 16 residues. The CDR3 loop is CASSLDPGGVYYEQYV. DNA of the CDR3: TGCGCCAGCAGCTTGGACCCGGGGGGGGTTTACTACGAGCAGTACGTC.

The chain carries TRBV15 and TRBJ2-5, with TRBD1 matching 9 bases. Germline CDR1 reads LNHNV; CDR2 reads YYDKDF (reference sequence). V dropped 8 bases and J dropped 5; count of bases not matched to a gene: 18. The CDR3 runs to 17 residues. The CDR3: CATGSGTGTIVKETQYF. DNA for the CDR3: TGTGCCACCGGATCCGGGACAGGGACCATCGTGAAGGAGACCCAGTACTTC.

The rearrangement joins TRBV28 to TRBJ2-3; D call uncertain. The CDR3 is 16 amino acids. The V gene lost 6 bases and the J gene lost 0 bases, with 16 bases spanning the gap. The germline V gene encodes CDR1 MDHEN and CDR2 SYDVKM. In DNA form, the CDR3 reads TGTGCCAGCAGCCCCCCGAAGGGAACTAGCACAGATACGCAGTATTTT. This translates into CASSPPKGTSTDTQYF.

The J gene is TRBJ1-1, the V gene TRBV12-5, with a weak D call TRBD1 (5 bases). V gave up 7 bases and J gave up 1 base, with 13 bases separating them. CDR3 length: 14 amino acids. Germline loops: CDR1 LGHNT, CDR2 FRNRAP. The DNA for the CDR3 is TGTGCTAGTGCCAAAGTTGGGGGGAACACTGAAGCTTTCTTT. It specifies CASAKVGGNTEAFF.

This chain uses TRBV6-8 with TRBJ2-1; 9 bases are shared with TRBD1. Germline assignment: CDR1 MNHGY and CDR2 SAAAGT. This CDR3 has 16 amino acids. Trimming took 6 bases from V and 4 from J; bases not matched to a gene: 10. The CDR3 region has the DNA TGTGCCAGCAGCCGAACCGGGACAGGGAAATACAATGAGCAGTTCTTC. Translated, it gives CASSRTGTGKYNEQFF.

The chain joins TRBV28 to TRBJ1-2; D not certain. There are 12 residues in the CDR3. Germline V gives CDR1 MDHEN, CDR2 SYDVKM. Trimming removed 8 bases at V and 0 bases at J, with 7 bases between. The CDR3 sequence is CASGAANYGYTF. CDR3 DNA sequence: TGTGCCAGCGGTGCCGCTAACTATGGCTACACCTTC.

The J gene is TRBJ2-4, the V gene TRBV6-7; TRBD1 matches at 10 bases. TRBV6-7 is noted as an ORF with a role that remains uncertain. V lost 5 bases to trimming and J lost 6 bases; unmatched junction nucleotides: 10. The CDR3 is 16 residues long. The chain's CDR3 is CASSEVGQGLGNIQYF. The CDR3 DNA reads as TGTGCCAGCAGTGAAGTGGGACAGGGGCTGGGAAACATTCAGTACTTC.

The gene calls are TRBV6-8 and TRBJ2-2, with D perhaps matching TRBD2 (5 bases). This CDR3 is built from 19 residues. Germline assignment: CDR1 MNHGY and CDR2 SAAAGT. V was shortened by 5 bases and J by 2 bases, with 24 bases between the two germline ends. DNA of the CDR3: TGTGCCAGCAGTGGCCTTAGTGGGTCGGACTTATTAAACACCGGGGAGCTGTTTTTT. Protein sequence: CASSGLSGSDLLNTGELFF.

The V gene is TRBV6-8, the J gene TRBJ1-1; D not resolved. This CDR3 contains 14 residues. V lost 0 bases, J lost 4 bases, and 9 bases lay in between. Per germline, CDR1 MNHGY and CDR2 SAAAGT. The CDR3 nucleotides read TGTGCCAGCAGTTACTCGTTTCGGATCACTGAAGCTTTCTTT. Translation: CASSYSFRITEAFF.

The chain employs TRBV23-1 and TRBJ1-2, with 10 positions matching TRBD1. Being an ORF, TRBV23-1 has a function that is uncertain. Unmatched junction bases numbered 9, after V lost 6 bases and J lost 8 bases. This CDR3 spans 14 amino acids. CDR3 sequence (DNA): TGCGCCAGCAGCCAAGGGACAGGGGTGGGAGGCTACACCTTC. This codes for CASSQGTGVGGYTF.

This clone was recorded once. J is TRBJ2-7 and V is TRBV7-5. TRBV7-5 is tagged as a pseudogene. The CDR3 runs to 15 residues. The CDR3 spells CASSPGARGQYEQYF. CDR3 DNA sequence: TGTGCCAGCAGCCCGGGGGCCCGGGGGCAGTACGAGCAGTACTTC.

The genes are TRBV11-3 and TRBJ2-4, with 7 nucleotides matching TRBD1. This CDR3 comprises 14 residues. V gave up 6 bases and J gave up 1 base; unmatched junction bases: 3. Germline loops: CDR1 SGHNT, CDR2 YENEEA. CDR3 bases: TGTGCCAGCAGATCGGGACAGGCCAAAAACATTCAGTACTTC. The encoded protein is CASRSGQAKNIQYF.

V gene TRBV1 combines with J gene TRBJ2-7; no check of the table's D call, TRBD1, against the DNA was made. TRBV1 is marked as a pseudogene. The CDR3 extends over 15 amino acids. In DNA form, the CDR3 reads TGCGCCAGCAGCCAAGATCTCAGGGGTTCAGCCGAGCAGTACGTC. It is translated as CASSQDLRGSAEQYV.

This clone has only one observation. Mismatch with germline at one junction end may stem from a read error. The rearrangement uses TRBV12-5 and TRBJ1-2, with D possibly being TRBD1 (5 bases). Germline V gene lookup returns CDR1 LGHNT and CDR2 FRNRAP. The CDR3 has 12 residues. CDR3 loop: CASIGADYGYTF. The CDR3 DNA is TGTGCCAGCATTGGGGCAGACTATGGTTACACCTTC.

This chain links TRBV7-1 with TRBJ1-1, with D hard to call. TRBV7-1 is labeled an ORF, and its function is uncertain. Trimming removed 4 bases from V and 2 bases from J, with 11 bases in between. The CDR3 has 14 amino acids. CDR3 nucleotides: TGTGCCAGCAGCTTAGAAGGCAGCAACACTGAAGCTTTCTTT. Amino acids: CASSLEGSNTEAFF.

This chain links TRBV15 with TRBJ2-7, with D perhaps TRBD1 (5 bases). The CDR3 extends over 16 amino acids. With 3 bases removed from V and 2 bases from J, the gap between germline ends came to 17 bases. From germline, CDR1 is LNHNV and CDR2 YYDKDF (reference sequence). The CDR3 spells CATSRPGKYPTYEQYF. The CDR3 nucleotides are TGTGCCACCAGCAGGCCAGGGAAGTACCCCACCTACGAGCAGTACTTC.

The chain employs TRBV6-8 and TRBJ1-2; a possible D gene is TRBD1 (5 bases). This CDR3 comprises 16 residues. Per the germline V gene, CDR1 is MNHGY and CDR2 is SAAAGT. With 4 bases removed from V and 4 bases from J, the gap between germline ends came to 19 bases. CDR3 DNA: TGTGCCAGCAGTTCCGAGACGGGACCTAAACTCTATGGCTACACCTTC. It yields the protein CASSSETGPKLYGYTF.

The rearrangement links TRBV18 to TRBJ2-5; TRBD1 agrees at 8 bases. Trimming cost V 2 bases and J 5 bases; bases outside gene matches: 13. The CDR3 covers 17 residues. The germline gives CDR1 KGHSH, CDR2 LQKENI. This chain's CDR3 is CASSPFGQGQALETQYF. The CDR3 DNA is TGTGCCAGCTCACCATTCGGACAGGGACAGGCTTTGGAGACCCAGTACTTC.

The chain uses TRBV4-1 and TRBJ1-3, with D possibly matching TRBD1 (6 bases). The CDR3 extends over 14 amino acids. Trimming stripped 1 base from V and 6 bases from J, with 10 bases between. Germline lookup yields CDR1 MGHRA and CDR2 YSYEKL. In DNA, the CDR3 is TGCGCCAGCAGCCAAGTTTCAGGGGCAAACACCATATATTTT. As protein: CASSQVSGANTIYF.

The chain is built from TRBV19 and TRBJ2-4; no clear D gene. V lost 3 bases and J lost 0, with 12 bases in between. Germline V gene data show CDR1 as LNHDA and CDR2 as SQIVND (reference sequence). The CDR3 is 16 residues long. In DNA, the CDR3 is TGTGCCAGTAGTATGGGTTCCAGTTTAGCCAAAAACATTCAGTACTTC. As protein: CASSMGSSLAKNIQYF.

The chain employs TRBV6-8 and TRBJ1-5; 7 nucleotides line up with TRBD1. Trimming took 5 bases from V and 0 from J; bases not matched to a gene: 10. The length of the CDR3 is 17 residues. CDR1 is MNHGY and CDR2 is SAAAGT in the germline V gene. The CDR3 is CASSTSGTDYSNQPQHF. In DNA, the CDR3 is TGTGCCAGCAGTACTTCCGGGACAGACTATAGCAATCAGCCCCAGCATTTT.